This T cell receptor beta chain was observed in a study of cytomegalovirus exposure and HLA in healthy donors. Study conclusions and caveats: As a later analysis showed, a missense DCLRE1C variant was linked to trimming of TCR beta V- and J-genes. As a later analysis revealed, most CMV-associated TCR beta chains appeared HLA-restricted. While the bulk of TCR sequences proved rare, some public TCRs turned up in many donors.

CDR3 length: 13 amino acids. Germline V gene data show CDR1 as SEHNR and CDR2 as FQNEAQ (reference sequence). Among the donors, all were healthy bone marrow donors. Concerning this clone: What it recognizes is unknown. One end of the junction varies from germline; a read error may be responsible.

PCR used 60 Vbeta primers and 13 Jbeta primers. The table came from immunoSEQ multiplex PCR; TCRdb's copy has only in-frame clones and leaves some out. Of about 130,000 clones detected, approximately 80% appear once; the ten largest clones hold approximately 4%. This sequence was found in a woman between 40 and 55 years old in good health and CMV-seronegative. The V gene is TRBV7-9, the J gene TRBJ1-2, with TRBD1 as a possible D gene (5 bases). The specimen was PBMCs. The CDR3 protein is CASSLAGGDGYPF. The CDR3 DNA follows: TGTGCCAGCAGCTTAGCGGGGGGTGACGGCTACCCCTTC.